The table lists the clone carrying this TCR beta chain with a few counts. This record belongs to a study of CD8+CD57+ T cells in acquired aplastic anemia. V shed 5 bases and J shed 3 bases, with 8 bases lying between them. The CDR3 is 13 residues long. The V gene's germline CDR1 is MNHEY and CDR2 SVGAGI. CD8+CD57+ cell expansion had been shown by flow cytometry in patients chosen for sequencing. Patients had received no therapy at the time of blood sampling. Using genomic DNA as the template, TCR beta VDJ and CDR3 profiling was carried out. MiXCR, applied by TCRdb to the reads, yields one record per CDR3 protein. The sample contains 200,000 to 250,000 distinct CDR3 sequences, approximately 50% of which appear only once.

The V and J genes are TRBV6-5 and TRBJ2-1; D remains unclear. The receptor was isolated from a human donor with aplastic anemia. The sequencing input was sorted CD4+, CD8+, or CD8+CD57+ T cells (not recorded which) from PBMCs. In nucleotides, the CDR3 is TGTGCCAGCAGTATAGAAAACTACAATGAGCAGTTCTTC. Protein: CASSIENYNEQFF.